This T cell receptor (beta chain) was profiled in a study of T-cell reconstitution after alpha-beta-depleted transplantation in children. For TCRbeta, the library was prepared with unique molecular identifiers. Each CDR3 protein gets one entry after TCRdb re-called the PCR reads with MiXCR. The sample contains 200,000 to 300,000 distinct CDR3 sequences, roughly 26% of which appear only once. Study conclusions and caveats: Roughly two months post-transplant, alpha-beta T cells reportedly originated from several hundred graft clones that had expanded.

This clonotype was seen a few times. What it recognizes is unknown. V shed 4 bases and J 2 bases; nucleotides not matched to a gene: 12. The germline V gene has CDR1 MGHDK and CDR2 SYGVNS. This CDR3 contains 19 residues. V gene TRBV25-1 combines with J gene TRBJ2-3; 13 bases are shared with TRBD2. The TCR comes from a girl aged 2-10 years with Fanconi anemia, due to receive a stem cell transplant. Sequenced material: PBMCs, taken before TCRalphabeta/CD19-depleted stem cell transplant. CDR3 bases: TGTGCCAGCAGTGCAAGGATCGGACTAGCGGGGGATAACACAGATACGCAGTATTTT. It encodes CASSARIGLAGDNTDTQYF.